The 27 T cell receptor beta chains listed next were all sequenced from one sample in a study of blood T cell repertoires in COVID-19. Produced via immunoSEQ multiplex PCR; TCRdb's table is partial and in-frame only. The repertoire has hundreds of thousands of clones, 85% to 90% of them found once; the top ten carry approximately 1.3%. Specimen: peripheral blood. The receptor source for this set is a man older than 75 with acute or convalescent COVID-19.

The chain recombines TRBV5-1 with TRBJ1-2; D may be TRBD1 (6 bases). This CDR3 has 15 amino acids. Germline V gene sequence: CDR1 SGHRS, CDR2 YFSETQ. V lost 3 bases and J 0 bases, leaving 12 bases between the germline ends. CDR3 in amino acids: CASSSGDGPNYGYTF. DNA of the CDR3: TGCGCCAGCAGCTCAGGGGACGGACCTAACTATGGCTACACCTTC.

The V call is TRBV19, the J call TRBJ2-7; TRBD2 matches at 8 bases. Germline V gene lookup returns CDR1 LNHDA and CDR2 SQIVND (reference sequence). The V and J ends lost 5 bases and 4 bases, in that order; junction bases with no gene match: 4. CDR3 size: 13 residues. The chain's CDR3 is CASSSAGAYEQYF. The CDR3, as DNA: TGTGCCAGTAGTTCAGCGGGAGCGTACGAGCAGTACTTC.

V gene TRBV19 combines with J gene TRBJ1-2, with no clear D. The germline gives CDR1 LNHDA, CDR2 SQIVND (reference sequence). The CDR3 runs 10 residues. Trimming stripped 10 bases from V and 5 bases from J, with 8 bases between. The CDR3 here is CATGEYGYTF. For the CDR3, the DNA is TGTGCCACAGGTGAGTATGGCTACACCTTC.

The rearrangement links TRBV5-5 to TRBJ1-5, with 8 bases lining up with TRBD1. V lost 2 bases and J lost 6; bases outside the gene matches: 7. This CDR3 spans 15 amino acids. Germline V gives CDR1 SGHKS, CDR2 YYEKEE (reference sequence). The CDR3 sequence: CASSLQGGVGQPQHF. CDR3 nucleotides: TGTGCCAGCAGCTTACAGGGGGGGGTCGGTCAGCCCCAGCATTTT. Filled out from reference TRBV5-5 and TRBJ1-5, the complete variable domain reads DAGVTQSPTHLIKTRGQQVTLRCSPISGHKSVSWYQQVLGQGPQFIFQYYEKEERGRGNFPDRFSARQFPNYSSELNVNALLLGDSALYLCASSLQGGVGQPQHFGDGTRLSIL.

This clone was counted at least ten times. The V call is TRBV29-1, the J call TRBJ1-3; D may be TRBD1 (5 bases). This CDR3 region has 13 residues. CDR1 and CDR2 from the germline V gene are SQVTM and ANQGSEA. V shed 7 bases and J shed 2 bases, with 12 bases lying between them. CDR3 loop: CSAADRTGNTIYF. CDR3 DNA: TGCAGCGCAGCAGACAGAACTGGAAACACCATATATTTT. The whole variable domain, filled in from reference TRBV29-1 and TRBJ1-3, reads SAVISQKPSRDICQRGTSLTIQCQVDSQVTMMFWYRQQPGQSLTLIATANQGSEATYESGFVIDKFPISRPNLTFSTLTVSNMSPEDSSIYLCSAADRTGNTIYFGEGSWLTVV.

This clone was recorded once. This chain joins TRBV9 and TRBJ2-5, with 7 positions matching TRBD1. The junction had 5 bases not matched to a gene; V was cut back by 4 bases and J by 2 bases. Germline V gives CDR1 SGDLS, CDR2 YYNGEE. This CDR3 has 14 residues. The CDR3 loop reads CASSREQGQETQYF. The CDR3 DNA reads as TGTGCCAGCAGCCGAGAACAGGGGCAAGAGACCCAGTACTTC.

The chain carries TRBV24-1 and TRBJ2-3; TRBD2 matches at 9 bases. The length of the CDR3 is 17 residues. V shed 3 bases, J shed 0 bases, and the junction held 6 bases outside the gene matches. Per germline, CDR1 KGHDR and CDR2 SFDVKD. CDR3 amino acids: CATSDSLAGSSTDTQYF. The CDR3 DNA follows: TGTGCCACCAGTGATAGCCTAGCGGGATCTAGCACAGATACGCAGTATTTT.

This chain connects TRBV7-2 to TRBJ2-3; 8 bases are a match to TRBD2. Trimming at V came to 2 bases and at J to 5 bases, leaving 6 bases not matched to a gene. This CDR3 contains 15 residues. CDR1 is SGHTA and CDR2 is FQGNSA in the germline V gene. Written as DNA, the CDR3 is TGTGCCAGCAGCTTACAAGCGGGAGAGATAGATACGCAGTATTTT. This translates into CASSLQAGEIDTQYF.

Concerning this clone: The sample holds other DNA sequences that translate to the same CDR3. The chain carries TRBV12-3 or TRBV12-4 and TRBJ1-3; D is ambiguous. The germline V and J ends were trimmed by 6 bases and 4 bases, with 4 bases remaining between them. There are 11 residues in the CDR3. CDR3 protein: CASSQGNTIYF. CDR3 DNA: TGTGCCAGCAGCCAGGGAAACACCATATATTTT.

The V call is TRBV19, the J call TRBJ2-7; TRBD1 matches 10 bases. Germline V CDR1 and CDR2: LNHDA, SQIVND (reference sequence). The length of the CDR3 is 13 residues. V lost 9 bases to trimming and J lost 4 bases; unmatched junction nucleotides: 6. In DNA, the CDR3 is TGTGCCAGCAAGAGGACAGGGGGTTACGAGCAGTACTTC. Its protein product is CASKRTGGYEQYF. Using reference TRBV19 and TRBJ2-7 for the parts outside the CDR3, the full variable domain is DGGITQSPKYLFRKEGQNVTLSCEQNLNHDAMYWYRQDPGQGLRLIYYSQIVNDFQKGDIAEGYSVSREKKESFPLTVTSAQKNPTAFYLCASKRTGGYEQYFGPGTRLTVT.

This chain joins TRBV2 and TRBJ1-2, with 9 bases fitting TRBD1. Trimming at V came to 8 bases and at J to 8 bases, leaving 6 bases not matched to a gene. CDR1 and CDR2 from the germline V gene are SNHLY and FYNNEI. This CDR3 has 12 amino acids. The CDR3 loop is CASWGQGGGYTF. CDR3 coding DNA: TGTGCCAGCTGGGGACAGGGAGGAGGCTACACCTTC. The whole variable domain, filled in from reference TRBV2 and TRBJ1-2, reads EPEVTQTPSHQVTQMGQEVILRCVPISNHLYFYWYRQILGQKVEFLVSFYNNEISEKSEIFDDQFSVERPDGSNFTLKIRSTKLEDSAMYFCASWGQGGGYTFGSGTRLTVV.

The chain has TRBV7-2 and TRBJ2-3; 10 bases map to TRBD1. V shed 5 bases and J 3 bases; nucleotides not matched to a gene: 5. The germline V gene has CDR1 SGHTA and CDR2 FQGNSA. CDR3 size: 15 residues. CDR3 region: CASSPDRGKTDTQYF. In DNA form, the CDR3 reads TGTGCCAGCAGCCCGGACAGGGGGAAGACAGATACGCAGTATTTT.

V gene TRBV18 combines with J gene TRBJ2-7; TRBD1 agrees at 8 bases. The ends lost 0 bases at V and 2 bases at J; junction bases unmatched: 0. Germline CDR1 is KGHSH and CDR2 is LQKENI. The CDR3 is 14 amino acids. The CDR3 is CASSPPDRAYEQYF. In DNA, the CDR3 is TGTGCCAGCTCACCACCGGACAGGGCCTACGAGCAGTACTTC.

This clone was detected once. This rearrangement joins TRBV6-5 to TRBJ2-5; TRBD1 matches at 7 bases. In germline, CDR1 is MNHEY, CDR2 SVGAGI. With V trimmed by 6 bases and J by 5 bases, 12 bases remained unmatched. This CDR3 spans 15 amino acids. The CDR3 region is CASSITTGATETQYF. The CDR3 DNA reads TGTGCCAGCAGCATCACCACAGGGGCTACGGAGACCCAGTACTTC.

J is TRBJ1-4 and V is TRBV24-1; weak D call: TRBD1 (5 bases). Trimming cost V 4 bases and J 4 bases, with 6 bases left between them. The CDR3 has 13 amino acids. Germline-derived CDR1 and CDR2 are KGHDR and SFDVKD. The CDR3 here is CATSDGHNEKLFF. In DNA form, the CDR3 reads TGTGCCACCAGTGACGGACATAATGAAAAACTGTTTTTT.

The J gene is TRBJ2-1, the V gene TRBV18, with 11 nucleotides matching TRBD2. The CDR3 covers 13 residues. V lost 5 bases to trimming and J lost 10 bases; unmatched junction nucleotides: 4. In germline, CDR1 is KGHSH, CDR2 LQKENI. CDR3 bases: TGTGCCAGCTCATCGGGACTAGCGGAAGAGCAGTTCTTC. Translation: CASSSGLAEEQFF.

CDR3 loop: CASSTSGGLSIGYNEQFF. In nucleotides, the CDR3 is TGTGCCAGCAGTACTAGCGGGGGGTTGTCTATCGGCTACAATGAGCAGTTCTTC. The V gene is TRBV6-2 or TRBV6-3, the J gene TRBJ2-1; 12 nucleotides agree with TRBD2. CDR1 is MNHEY and CDR2 is SVGEGT in the germline V gene. The CDR3 extends over 18 amino acids. Trimming at V came to 5 bases and at J to 3 bases, leaving 11 bases not matched to a gene.

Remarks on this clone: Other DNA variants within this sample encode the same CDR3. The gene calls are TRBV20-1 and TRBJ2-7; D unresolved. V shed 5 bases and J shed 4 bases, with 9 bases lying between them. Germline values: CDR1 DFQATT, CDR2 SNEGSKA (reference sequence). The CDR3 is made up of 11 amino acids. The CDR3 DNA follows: TGCAGTGCTTCTGACTCTTACGAGCAGTACTTC. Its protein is CSASDSYEQYF.

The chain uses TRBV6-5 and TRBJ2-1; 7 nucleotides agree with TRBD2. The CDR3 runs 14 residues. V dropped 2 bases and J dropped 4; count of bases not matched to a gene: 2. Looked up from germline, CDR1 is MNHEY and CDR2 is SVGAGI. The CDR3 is CASSYRREYNEQFF. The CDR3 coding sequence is TGTGCCAGCAGTTACCGGCGGGAGTACAATGAGCAGTTCTTC.

The CDR3 spells CASSLGGRATDTQYF. CDR3 nucleotide sequence: TGTGCCAGCAGCTTAGGGGGCCGAGCCACAGATACGCAGTATTTT. The chain joins TRBV7-9 to TRBJ2-3, with D maybe TRBD1 (5 bases). The CDR3 has 15 amino acids. In germline, CDR1 is SEHNR, CDR2 FQNEAQ (reference sequence). The V end lost 1 base, the J end lost 2 bases, and 10 bases lay between the germline ends.

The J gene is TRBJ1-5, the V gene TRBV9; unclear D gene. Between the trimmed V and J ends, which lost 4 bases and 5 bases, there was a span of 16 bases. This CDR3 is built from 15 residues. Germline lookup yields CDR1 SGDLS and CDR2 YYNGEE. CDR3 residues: CASSPSIGRYQPQHF. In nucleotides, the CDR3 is TGTGCCAGCAGCCCTAGTATAGGGAGATATCAGCCCCAGCATTTT.

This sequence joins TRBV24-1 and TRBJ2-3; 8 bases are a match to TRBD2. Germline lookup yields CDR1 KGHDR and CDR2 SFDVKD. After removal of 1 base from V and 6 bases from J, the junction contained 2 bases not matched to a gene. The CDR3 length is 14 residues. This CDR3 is CATSDFTGGDTQYF. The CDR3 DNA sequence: TGTGCCACCAGTGATTTTACGGGAGGGGATACGCAGTATTTT.

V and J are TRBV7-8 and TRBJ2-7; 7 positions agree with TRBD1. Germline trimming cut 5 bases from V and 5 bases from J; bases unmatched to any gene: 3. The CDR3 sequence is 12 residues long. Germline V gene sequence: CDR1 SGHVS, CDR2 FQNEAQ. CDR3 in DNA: TGTGCCAGCAGCCTGACAGGGAACGAGCAGTACTTC. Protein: CASSLTGNEQYF.

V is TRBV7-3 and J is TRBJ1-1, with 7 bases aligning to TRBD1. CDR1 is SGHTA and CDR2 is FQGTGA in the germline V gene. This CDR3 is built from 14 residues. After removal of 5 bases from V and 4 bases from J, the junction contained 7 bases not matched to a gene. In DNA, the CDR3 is TGTGCCAGCAGCGCAACAGGGGCCCCCACTGAAGCTTTCTTT. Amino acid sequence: CASSATGAPTEAFF. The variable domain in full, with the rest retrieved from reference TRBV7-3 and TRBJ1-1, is GAGVSQTPSNKVTEKGKYVELRCDPISGHTALYWYRQSLGQGPEFLIYFQGTGAADDSGLPNDRFFAVRPEGSVSTLKIQRTERGDSAVYLCASSATGAPTEAFFGQGTRLTVV.

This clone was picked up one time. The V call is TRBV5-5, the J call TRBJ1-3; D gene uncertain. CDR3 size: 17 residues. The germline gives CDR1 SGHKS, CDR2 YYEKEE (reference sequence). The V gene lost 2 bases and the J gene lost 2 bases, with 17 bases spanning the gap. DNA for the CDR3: TGTGCCAGCAGCTTCGGGGAACAGAAAACAACTGGAAACACCATATATTTT. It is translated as CASSFGEQKTTGNTIYF.

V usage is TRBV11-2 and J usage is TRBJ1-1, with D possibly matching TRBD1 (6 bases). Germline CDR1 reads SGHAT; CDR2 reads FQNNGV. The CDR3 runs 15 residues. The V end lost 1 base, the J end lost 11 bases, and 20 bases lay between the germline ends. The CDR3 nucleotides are TGTGCCAGCAGCTTAGGGTATTGGGCAGGGGTGGGCGCTTTCTTT. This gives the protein CASSLGYWAGVGAFF.

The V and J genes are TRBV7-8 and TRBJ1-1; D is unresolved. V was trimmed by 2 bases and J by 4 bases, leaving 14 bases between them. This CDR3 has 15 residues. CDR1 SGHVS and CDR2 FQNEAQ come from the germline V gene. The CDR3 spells CASSLRAGEGTEAFF. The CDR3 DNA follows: TGTGCCAGCAGCTTAAGGGCCGGGGAGGGCACTGAAGCTTTCTTT.